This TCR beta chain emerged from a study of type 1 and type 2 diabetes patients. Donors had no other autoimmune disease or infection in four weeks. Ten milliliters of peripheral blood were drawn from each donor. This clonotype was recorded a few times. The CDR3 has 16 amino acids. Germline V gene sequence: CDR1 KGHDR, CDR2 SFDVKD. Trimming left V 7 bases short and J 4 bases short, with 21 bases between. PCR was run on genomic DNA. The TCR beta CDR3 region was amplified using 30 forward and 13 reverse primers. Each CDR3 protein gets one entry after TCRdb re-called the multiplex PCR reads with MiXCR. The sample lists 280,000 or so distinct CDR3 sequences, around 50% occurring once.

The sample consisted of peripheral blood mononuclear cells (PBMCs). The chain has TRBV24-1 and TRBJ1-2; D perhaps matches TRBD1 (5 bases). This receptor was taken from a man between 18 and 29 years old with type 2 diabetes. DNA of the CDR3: TGTGCCACCAGATCGGCAGGGAAGGATGGGGGCTATGGCTACACCTTC. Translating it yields CATRSAGKDGGYGYTF.